This is a list of T cell receptor beta chains from one sample in a study of patients and donors after allogeneic stem cell transplantation. TCRdb ran MiXCR on the RT-PCR reads and lists one entry per CDR3 protein. This table has around 200,000 distinct CDR3 sequences, around 41% appearing once. The source material was blood, either unsorted or a sorted T cell fraction (not recorded which). These receptors came from a human donor who was either an allogeneic HSCT recipient or a stem cell or donor lymphocyte infusion donor (not recorded which). It is not recorded whose cells these are; they may come from a transplant donor. CDR3s include the opening cysteine and the closing phenylalanine or tryptophan. A D gene is named only where the DNA matches it firmly. For some rows the clone size is stated as once, few or many, or as a class when expanded; others skip it.

V: TRBV12-3/TRBV12-4
J: TRBJ1-2
length: 14
D: NA
size: few
DNA: TGTGCCAGCAGTTTATTAGGGTTTACCTATGGCTACACCTTC
CDR3: CASSLLGFTYGYTF

V: TRBV12-3/TRBV12-4
J: TRBJ1-6
length: 15
D: TRBD1
size: few
DNA: TGTGCCAGCATCATCGACACGACAGGGAATTCACCCCTCCACTTT
CDR3: CASIIDTTGNSPLHF

V: TRBV3-1
J: TRBJ1-3
length: 16
D: NA
size: NA
DNA: TGTGCCAGCAGCCACCCGACAGCCGATAGCCGAAACACCATATATTTT
CDR3: CASSHPTADSRNTIYF

V: TRBV6-5
J: TRBJ2-3
length: 15
D: NA
size: few
DNA: TGTGCCAGCAGTTACTCAGGGCAGAGCACAGATACGCAGTATTTT
CDR3: CASSYSGQSTDTQYF

V: TRBV27
J: TRBJ1-2
length: 14
D: NA
size: NA
DNA: TGTGCCAGCAGCCGCTACACAGGGTACTCTGGCTACACCTTC
CDR3: CASSRYTGYSGYTF

V: TRBV4-1
J: TRBJ1-3
length: 18
D: NA
size: few
DNA: TGCGCCAGCAGCCAAGAGCCCGACAGACCCGGGCTCGGAAACACCATATATTTT
CDR3: CASSQEPDRPGLGNTIYF

V: TRBV19
J: TRBJ2-3
length: 14
D: NA
size: NA
DNA: TGTGCCAGTAGTATTTCTGGGTACACAGATACGCAGTATTTT
CDR3: CASSISGYTDTQYF

V: TRBV12-3/TRBV12-4
J: TRBJ1-5
length: 12
D: NA
size: NA
DNA: TGTGCCAGCAGTTCCCGGACCGGGCCCCAGCATTTT
CDR3: CASSSRTGPQHF

V: TRBV5-1
J: TRBJ2-7
length: 12
D: NA
size: NA
DNA: TGCGCCAGTGGACAGAGCTCCTACGAGCAGTACTTC
CDR3: CASGQSSYEQYF

V: TRBV5-1
J: TRBJ1-1
length: 13
D: TRBD1
size: NA
DNA: TGCGCCAGCAGCTTGGATGGGACAGTTGGAGCTTTCTTT
CDR3: CASSLDGTVGAFF

V: TRBV3-1
J: TRBJ1-2
length: 15
D: NA
size: few
DNA: TGTGCCAGCGGAATTCGCGGGGGGCGCGACTATGGCTACACCTTC
CDR3: CASGIRGGRDYGYTF

V: TRBV6-5
J: TRBJ1-3
length: 15
D: NA
size: NA
DNA: TGTGCCAGCAGTTACTCAGGGGGTCAAGGAAACACCATATATTTT
CDR3: CASSYSGGQGNTIYF

V: TRBV5-1
J: TRBJ1-5
length: 13
D: NA
size: NA
DNA: TGCGCCAGCAGCTTGACAGTGGAACAGCCCCAGCATTTT
CDR3: CASSLTVEQPQHF

V: TRBV19
J: TRBJ1-5
length: 15
D: NA
size: few
DNA: TGTGCCAGTCTCACCTGGGCAAATAGCAATCAGCCCCAGCATTTT
CDR3: CASLTWANSNQPQHF

V: TRBV28
J: TRBJ2-7
length: 14
D: NA
size: NA
DNA: TGTGCCAGCATTCCCGGCGGGACACCCTACGAGCAGTACTTC
CDR3: CASIPGGTPYEQYF

V: TRBV11-1
J: TRBJ2-1
length: 16
D: TRBD1
size: NA
DNA: TGTGCCAGCAGCTCTCTTTCGGGACAGCACTACAATGAGCAGTTCTTC
CDR3: CASSSLSGQHYNEQFF

V: TRBV7-3
J: TRBJ1-1
length: 15
D: NA
size: NA
DNA: TGTGCCAGCAGCTTAAGGGGTGGGCCGGGCACTGAAGCTTTCTTT
CDR3: CASSLRGGPGTEAFF

V: TRBV18
J: TRBJ1-1
length: 14
D: NA
size: many
DNA: TGTGCCAGCTCACTACAGGGAGGGAACACTGAAGCTTTCTTT
CDR3: CASSLQGGNTEAFF

V: TRBV12-3/TRBV12-4
J: TRBJ1-2
length: 13
D: NA
size: few
DNA: TGTGCCAGCAGTTTGGGGACCTTTGTGGGCTACACCTTC
CDR3: CASSLGTFVGYTF

V: TRBV28
J: TRBJ1-5
length: 14
D: NA
size: NA
DNA: TGTGCCAGCAGTTTCTTAGGGGGAGGTCAGCCCCAGCATTTT
CDR3: CASSFLGGGQPQHF

V: TRBV6-6
J: TRBJ2-2
length: 17
D: NA
size: NA
DNA: TGTGCCAGCAGTTGGCGCAGGGCGGGAATGGACACCGGGGAGCTGTTTTTT
CDR3: CASSWRRAGMDTGELFF

V: TRBV29-1
J: TRBJ2-7
length: 14
D: TRBD2
size: NA
DNA: TGCAGCGTCCTGAGACTAGCGGGCCGCTACGAGCAGTACTTC
CDR3: CSVLRLAGRYEQYF

V: TRBV10-3
J: TRBJ1-1
length: 12
D: NA
size: few
DNA: TGTGCCATCAGGCAGACAGGCCGGGAAGCTTTCTTT
CDR3: CAIRQTGREAFF

V: TRBV28
J: TRBJ1-2
length: 14
D: NA
size: once
DNA: TGTGCCAGCAGCCCCCACGGGGGGCGGCATGGCTACACCTTC
CDR3: CASSPHGGRHGYTF

V: TRBV12-3/TRBV12-4
J: TRBJ1-2
length: 16
D: NA
size: NA
DNA: TGTGCCAGCAGTTCCTGGGCAGGTCTCGCCCTGTATGGCTACACCTTC
CDR3: CASSSWAGLALYGYTF

V: TRBV27
J: TRBJ1-1
length: 13
D: NA
size: few
DNA: TGTGCCAGCAGTTTGTGGCAGTACACTGAAGCTTTCTTT
CDR3: CASSLWQYTEAFF

V: TRBV7-2
J: TRBJ1-2
length: 14
D: NA
size: once
DNA: TGTGCCAGCAGCCCCCCGGGGGCGGGAGGTGGCTACACCTTC
CDR3: CASSPPGAGGGYTF

V: TRBV28
J: TRBJ1-2
length: 13
D: NA
size: few
DNA: TGTGCCAGCAAGTCGGCGCTTAACTATGGCTACACCTTC
CDR3: CASKSALNYGYTF

V: TRBV6-6
J: TRBJ1-1
length: 12
D: NA
size: few
DNA: TGTGCCAGCAGAACATACACAACTGAAGCTTTCTTT
CDR3: CASRTYTTEAFF

V: TRBV6-6
J: TRBJ1-1
length: 14
D: NA
size: NA
DNA: TGTGCCAGCAGTTCTGGGATTATGAACACTGAAGCTTTCTTT
CDR3: CASSSGIMNTEAFF

V: TRBV6-6
J: TRBJ2-3
length: 12
D: TRBD1
size: NA
DNA: TGTGCCAGCAGCCGTGGACAGGATCGGCAGTATTTT
CDR3: CASSRGQDRQYF

V: TRBV27
J: TRBJ2-7
length: 14
D: NA
size: NA
DNA: TGTGCCAGCAGCCGAGGACAAAAGGCCGGGGAGCAGTACTTC
CDR3: CASSRGQKAGEQYF

V: TRBV20-1
J: TRBJ1-2
length: 11
D: NA
size: NA
DNA: TGCAGTGCTAGAGAACATCGCGGCTACACCTTC
CDR3: CSAREHRGYTF

V: TRBV4-3
J: TRBJ1-6
length: 15
D: NA
size: NA
DNA: TGCGCCAGCTCCTTTTTGGACTCTTATAATTCACCCCTCCACTTT
CDR3: CASSFLDSYNSPLHF

V: TRBV20-1
J: TRBJ2-3
length: 14
D: NA
size: once
DNA: TGCAGTGCTAGAACGCGGGTTAGCACAGATACGCAGTATTTT
CDR3: CSARTRVSTDTQYF

V: TRBV12-3/TRBV12-4
J: TRBJ1-2
length: 14
D: NA
size: few
DNA: TGTGCCAGCAGCCCGGCGGGGGAGAACTATGGCTACACCTTC
CDR3: CASSPAGENYGYTF

V: TRBV15
J: TRBJ1-1
length: 11
D: NA
size: few
DNA: TGTGCCACCAGCAGAGTGACTGAAGCTTTCTTT
CDR3: CATSRVTEAFF

V: TRBV3-1
J: TRBJ1-5
length: 15
D: NA
size: NA
DNA: TGTGCCAGCAGCCAAGGGGTCGAAAACAATCAGCCCCAGCATTTT
CDR3: CASSQGVENNQPQHF

V: TRBV24-1
J: TRBJ2-3
length: 14
D: NA
size: few
DNA: TGTGCCACCAGTGATTTTCAGGGGACAGATACGCAGTATTTT
CDR3: CATSDFQGTDTQYF

V: TRBV21-1
J: TRBJ1-1
length: 12
D: NA
size: few
DNA: TGTGCCAGCAGCAAAAGGAGCTCTGAAGCTTTCTTT
CDR3: CASSKRSSEAFF

V: TRBV28
J: TRBJ1-4
length: 14
D: NA
size: NA
DNA: TGTGCCAGCAGTCCAGGGCCCAGCAGGGAAAAACTGTTTTTT
CDR3: CASSPGPSREKLFF

V: TRBV5-1
J: TRBJ2-5
length: 16
D: NA
size: NA
DNA: TGCGCCAGCAGCTTGGGGTGGGTCCGTCCCCAAGAGACCCAGTACTTC
CDR3: CASSLGWVRPQETQYF

V: TRBV12-3/TRBV12-4
J: TRBJ1-2
length: 13
D: NA
size: NA
DNA: TGTGCCAGCAGACCAACAGGGTTCTATGGCTACACCTTC
CDR3: CASRPTGFYGYTF

V: TRBV20-1
J: TRBJ1-1
length: 15
D: NA
size: NA
DNA: TGCAGTGCTAGAGATACCCGGATGGGGAACACTGAAGCTTTCTTT
CDR3: CSARDTRMGNTEAFF

V: TRBV29-1
J: TRBJ2-1
length: 10
D: NA
size: NA
DNA: TGCAGCGTTGAAACGAATGAGCAGTTCTTC
CDR3: CSVETNEQFF